The 4 T cell receptor beta chains below come from one sample, sequenced in a study of cytomegalovirus exposure and HLA in healthy donors. The PCR used 60 Vbeta and 13 Jbeta primers. Data came from immunoSEQ multiplex PCR; TCRdb stores just in-frame clones and leaves some out. The sample has 77,000 or so clones; 75% to 85% are singletons. The material sequenced was PBMCs. Every receptor here comes from a man between 65 and 85 years old in good health and CMV-seropositive.

This clone showed up just a few times. V is TRBV2 and J is TRBJ2-3; 9 bases fit TRBD2. Germline V gene lookup returns CDR1 SNHLY and CDR2 FYNNEI. The junction had 13 bases not matched to a gene; V was cut back by 6 bases and J by 0 bases. The CDR3 runs to 18 residues. The DNA of the CDR3 is TGTGCCAGCAGCGAAATAGGGCTAGCGGGAACCAGCACAGATACGCAGTATTTT. This sequence encodes CASSEIGLAGTSTDTQYF.

This clone is a singleton in its sample. The gene calls are TRBV2 and TRBJ1-2, with a tentative D call TRBD1 (5 bases). Germline V CDR1 and CDR2: SNHLY, FYNNEI. The germline V and J ends were trimmed by 0 bases and 5 bases, with 16 bases remaining between them. The CDR3 totals 16 residues. The CDR3 loop is CASSEARSGGVYGYTF. CDR3 coding DNA: TGTGCCAGCAGTGAAGCCCGGTCTGGAGGGGTTTATGGCTACACCTTC.

The chain couples TRBV21-1 to TRBJ2-1; the table's D call, TRBD2, was not checked against the DNA. TRBV21-1 is a known pseudogene. CDR3 size: 19 residues. The CDR3 reads CASSKALSARSGSLNEQFF. CDR3 in DNA: TGTGCCAGCAGCAAAGCGCTTTCAGCCAGGAGCGGGAGTCTCAATGAGCAGTTCTTC.

The gene calls are TRBV7-2 and TRBJ2-1; a weak D match, TRBD1 (5 bases). V lost 0 bases to trimming and J lost 3 bases, with 9 bases between them. Per the germline V gene, CDR1 is SGHTA and CDR2 is FQGNSA. The CDR3 runs to 15 residues. The CDR3 region has the DNA TGTGCCAGCAGCTTAGCAGGGGCTAGCTACAATGAGCAGTTCTTC. Protein sequence: CASSLAGASYNEQFF.